This T cell receptor beta chain was identified during a study of monozygotic twins with inflammatory bowel disease. Germline CDR1 DFQATT, CDR2 SNEGSKA (reference sequence). This CDR3 has 16 residues. Whole-blood RNA isolation (total RNA) proceeded without T cell sorting. Reanalyzing the 5' RACE reads, TCRdb keeps one entry per CDR3 protein, without DNA. The sample has approximately 100,000 distinct CDR3 sequences. The origin of this receptor is a human donor with ulcerative colitis or Crohn's disease, or a healthy co-twin of an affected twin (not recorded which). J is TRBJ2-2 and V is TRBV20-1; TCRdb outputs TRBD1, but without DNA this stays unchecked. The sample taken for sequencing was blood. Here the CDR3 reads CSARDTRTGNTGELFF.